The clone carrying this TCR beta chain was found once. Its target is unknown. The data are from a study of cytomegalovirus exposure and HLA in healthy donors. Study summary: Researchers previously reported finding more than 100 million unique TCR beta sequences from around 200 million T cells. Study results and limitations: Cytomegalovirus status was reportedly diagnosed by the classifier with high specificity and sensitivity. Researchers had no immune exposure information except CMV serostatus available. In a later analysis, specific HLA alleles were associated with 15,000 to 20,000 TCR beta sequences at a 0.05 false discovery rate.

The PCR ran on 60 Vbeta and 13 Jbeta primers. The protocol was immunoSEQ multiplex PCR, while the TCRdb copy is restricted to in-frame clones and leaves out a portion. The sample carries around 180,000 clones, 84% recorded once. V lost 2 bases to trimming and J lost 4 bases; unmatched junction nucleotides: 10. The CDR3 is 17 residues long. Germline V gene sequence: CDR1 SEHNR, CDR2 FQNEAQ (reference sequence). The sequence was collected from a girl between 10 and 17 years old in good health and CMV-seropositive. Source material: PBMCs. The chain employs TRBV7-9 and TRBJ1-4; 7 bases map to TRBD1. CDR3 in amino acids: CASSLPPSRDSNEKLFF. The CDR3 DNA follows: TGTGCCAGCAGCTTACCCCCATCCCGGGACAGTAATGAAAAACTGTTTTTT.